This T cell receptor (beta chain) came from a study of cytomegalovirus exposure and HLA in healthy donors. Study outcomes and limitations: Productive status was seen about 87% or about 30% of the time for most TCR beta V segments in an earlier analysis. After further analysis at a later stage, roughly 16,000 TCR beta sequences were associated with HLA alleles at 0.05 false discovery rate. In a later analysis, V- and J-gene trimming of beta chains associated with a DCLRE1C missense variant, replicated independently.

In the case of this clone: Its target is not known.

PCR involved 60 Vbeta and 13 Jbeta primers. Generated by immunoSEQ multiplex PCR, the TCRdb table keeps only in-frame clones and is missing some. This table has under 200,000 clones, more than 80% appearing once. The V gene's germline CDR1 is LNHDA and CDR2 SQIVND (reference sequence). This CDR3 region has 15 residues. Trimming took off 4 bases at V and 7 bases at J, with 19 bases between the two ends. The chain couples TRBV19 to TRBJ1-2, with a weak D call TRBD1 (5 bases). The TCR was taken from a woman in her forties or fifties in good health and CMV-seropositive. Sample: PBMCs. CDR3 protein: CASSTRGLRFGGYTF. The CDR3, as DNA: TGTGCCAGTAGTACGCGGGGCCTACGTTTTGGTGGCTACACCTTC. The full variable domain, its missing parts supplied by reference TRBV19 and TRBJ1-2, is DGGITQSPKYLFRKEGQNVTLSCEQNLNHDAMYWYRQDPGQGLRLIYYSQIVNDFQKGDIAEGYSVSREKKESFPLTVTSAQKNPTAFYLCASSTRGLRFGGYTFGSGTRLTVV.